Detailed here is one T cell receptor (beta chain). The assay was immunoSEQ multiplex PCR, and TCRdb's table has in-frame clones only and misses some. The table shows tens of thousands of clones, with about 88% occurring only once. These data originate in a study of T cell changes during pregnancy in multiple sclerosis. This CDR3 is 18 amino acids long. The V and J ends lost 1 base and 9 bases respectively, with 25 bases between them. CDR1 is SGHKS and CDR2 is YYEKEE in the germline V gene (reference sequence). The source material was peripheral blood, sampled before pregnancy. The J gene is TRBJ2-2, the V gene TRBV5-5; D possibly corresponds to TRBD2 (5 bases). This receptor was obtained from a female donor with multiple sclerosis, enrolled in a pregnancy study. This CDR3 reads CASSLRERERRGRWELFF. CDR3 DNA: TGTGCCAGCAGCTTGAGAGAAAGGGAGAGGCGCGGGCGATGGGAGCTGTTTTTT.